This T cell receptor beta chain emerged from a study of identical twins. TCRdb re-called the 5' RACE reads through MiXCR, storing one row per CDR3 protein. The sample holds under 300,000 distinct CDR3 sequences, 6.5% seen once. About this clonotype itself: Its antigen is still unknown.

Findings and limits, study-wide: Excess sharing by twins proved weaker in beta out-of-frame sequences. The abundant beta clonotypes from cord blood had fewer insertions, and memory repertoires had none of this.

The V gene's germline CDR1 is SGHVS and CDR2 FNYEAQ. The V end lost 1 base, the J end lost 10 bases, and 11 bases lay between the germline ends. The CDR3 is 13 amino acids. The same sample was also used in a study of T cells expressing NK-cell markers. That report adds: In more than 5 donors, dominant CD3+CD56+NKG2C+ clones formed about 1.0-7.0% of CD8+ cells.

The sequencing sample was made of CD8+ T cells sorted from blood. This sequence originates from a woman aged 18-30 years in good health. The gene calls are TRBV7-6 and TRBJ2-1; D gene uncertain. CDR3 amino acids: CASSLEIQKEQFF. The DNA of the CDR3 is TGTGCCAGCAGCTTAGAGATCCAGAAGGAGCAGTTCTTC. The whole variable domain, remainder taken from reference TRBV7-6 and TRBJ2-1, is GAGVSQSPRYKVTKRGQDVALRCDPISGHVSLYWYRQALGQGPEFLTYFNYEAQQDKSGLPNDRFSAERPEGSISTLTIQRTEQRDSAMYRCASSLEIQKEQFFGPGTRLTVL.